These 5 T cell receptor beta chains originate from one sample sequenced in a study of CD8+ T cells in alopecia areata. Treatment denoted: oral pan-JAK inhibitor, 5-10 mg twice daily. The authors extracted RNA and reverse transcribed it into cDNA as the sequencing template. TCRdb's copy holds only in-frame clones and misses some; the assay was immunoSEQ multiplex PCR. The table records hundreds of thousands of clones, approximately 60% of them present only once. Sequenced here: CD4+ T cells sorted from blood, sampled around week 53, from a patient treated with tofacitinib. Receptors originate from a human donor with alopecia areata.

With regard to this clone: An end of the junction does not agree with germline; a read error may underlie this. The chain is built from TRBV11-1 and TRBJ1-1, with a possible D match to TRBD1 (6 bases). Germline CDR1 is SGHAT and CDR2 is FQDESV (reference sequence). The CDR3 is 16 amino acids. In nucleotides, the CDR3 is TGTGCCAGCAGCTTGCCCGGACAGCGCATGAATACTGAAGCTTTCTTT. It encodes CASSLPGQRMNTEAFF.

This chain links TRBV9 with TRBJ1-1; possible D gene TRBD1, 6 bases. This CDR3 region has 14 residues. V was shortened by 4 bases and J by 1 base, with 11 bases between the two germline ends. Germline V gene data show CDR1 as SGDLS and CDR2 as YYNGEE. CDR3 region: CASSTLDRNTEAFF. The CDR3 bases are TGTGCCAGCAGCACACTGGACAGGAACACTGAAGCTTTCTTT.

At least ten counts were recorded for this clone. The chain recombines TRBV29-1 with TRBJ1-1; 8 bases align to TRBD1. Unmatched junction bases numbered 4, after V lost 5 bases and J lost 8 bases. The CDR3 spans 11 residues. The germline V gene has CDR1 SQVTM and CDR2 ANQGSEA. Here the CDR3 DNA reads TGCAGCGTTATGACAGGGGACGAAGCTTTCTTT. Its translation is CSVMTGDEAFF.

V and J are TRBV27 and TRBJ2-7; TRBD1 aligns across 7 bases. CDR1 and CDR2 (germline): MNHEY, SMNVEV (reference sequence). The CDR3 covers 14 residues. Trimming took 5 bases from V and 4 from J; bases not matched to a gene: 8. The CDR3 here is CASSQPGQKYEQYF. In nucleotides, the CDR3 is TGTGCCAGCAGTCAACCGGGACAGAAATACGAGCAGTACTTC.

The V gene is TRBV10-3, the J gene TRBJ2-4; D may be TRBD2 (5 bases). Trimming removed 3 bases from V and 5 bases from J, with 8 bases in between. The CDR3 is 13 amino acids. CDR1 is ENHRY, CDR2 SYGVKD, per germline. The CDR3 DNA sequence: TGTGCCATCAGTGATGGAGCGGAAAACATTCAGTACTTC. This encodes CAISDGAENIQYF.